This T cell receptor (beta chain) was captured by sequencing in a study of T-cell memory formation after mild COVID-19. Findings and limits, study-wide: Clones that got smaller from day 15 to 85 had even CD4/CD8, while clones growing later tipped toward CD4+. Some clones that responded were present in memory (sampled pre-infection), which suggests cross-reactive memory joined. CD4+ contracting clones lay mainly in CM and EM, CD8+ ones in EMRA.

5'RACE with constant-segment primers built TCRalpha and TCRbeta cDNA libraries with UMIs. TCRdb passed the 5' RACE reads through MiXCR, listing each CDR3 protein once. The sample contains 300,000 to 400,000 distinct CDR3 sequences, roughly 14% of which appear only once. This clonotype has just a few counts. Its target is unknown. Germline assignment: CDR1 LGHDT and CDR2 YNNKEL (reference sequence). The CDR3 extends over 11 amino acids. The V and J ends lost 4 bases and 8 bases respectively, with 8 bases between them. The source is a man aged 18 to 29 who had mild COVID-19 (a few samples of this study predate the infection). Cell type and time point are not known. Input material: PBMCs or a T cell subset sorted from them (not recorded which). V usage is TRBV3-1 and J usage is TRBJ1-2; D is undetermined. CDR3 protein: CASSLGRGYTF. The CDR3 DNA reads as TGTGCCAGCAGCCTCGGCCGCGGCTACACCTTC.